The entry below describes one T cell receptor beta chain. Germline CDR1 is KGHDR and CDR2 is SFDVKD. V lost 1 base and J lost 3; bases outside the gene matches: 8. The CDR3 spans 16 residues. Per the original methods: Nucleated cell counts were estimated from reference gene primer amplification. Sequenced by immunoSEQ multiplex PCR; TCRdb stores in-frame clones only, minus some. V, J and clone size are taken as reported in that table, and D and trimming were inferred from the DNA itself. The table records about 130,000 clones, 70% to 90% of them present only once. This sample stems from a study of blood T cell repertoires in COVID-19. Background on the study: Both acute and convalescent COVID-19 samples were obtained from the United States, Italy and Spain. The analysed material was cDNA or gDNA that came from T cells, B-cell-depleted T cells, or PBMCs.

The chain joins TRBV24-1 to TRBJ2-7; TRBD1 agrees at 7 bases. The origin of this receptor is a human donor in a cohort sampled during active COVID-19. Input material: peripheral blood. CDR3: CATSDFHRDSLYEQYF. The CDR3 DNA sequence: TGTGCCACCAGTGATTTCCACCGGGACAGCCTCTACGAGCAGTACTTC.